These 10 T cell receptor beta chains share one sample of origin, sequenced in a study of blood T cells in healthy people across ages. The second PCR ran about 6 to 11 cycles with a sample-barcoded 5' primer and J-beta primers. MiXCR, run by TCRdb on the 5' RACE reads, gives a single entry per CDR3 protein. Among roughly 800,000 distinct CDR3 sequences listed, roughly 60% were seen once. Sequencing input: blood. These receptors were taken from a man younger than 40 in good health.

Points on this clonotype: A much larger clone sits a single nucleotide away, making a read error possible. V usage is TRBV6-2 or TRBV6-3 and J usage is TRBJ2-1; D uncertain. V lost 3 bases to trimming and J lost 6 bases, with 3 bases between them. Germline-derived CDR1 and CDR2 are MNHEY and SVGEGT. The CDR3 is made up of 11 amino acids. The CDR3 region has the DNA TGTGCCAGCAGTTATATCAATGAGCAGTTCTTC. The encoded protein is CASSYINEQFF.

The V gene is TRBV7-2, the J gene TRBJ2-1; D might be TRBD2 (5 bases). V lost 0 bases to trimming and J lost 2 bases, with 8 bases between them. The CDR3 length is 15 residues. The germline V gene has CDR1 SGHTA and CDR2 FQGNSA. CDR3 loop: CASSLARVPYNEQFF. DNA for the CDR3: TGTGCCAGCAGCTTAGCGAGGGTCCCCTACAATGAGCAGTTCTTC.

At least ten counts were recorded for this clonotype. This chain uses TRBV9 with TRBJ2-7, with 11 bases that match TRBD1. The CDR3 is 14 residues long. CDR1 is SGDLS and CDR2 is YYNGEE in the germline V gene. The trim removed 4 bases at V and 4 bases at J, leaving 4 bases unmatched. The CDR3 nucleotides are TGTGCCAGCAGCCCTCGGGACAGGGGGTACGAGCAGTACTTC. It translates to CASSPRDRGYEQYF.

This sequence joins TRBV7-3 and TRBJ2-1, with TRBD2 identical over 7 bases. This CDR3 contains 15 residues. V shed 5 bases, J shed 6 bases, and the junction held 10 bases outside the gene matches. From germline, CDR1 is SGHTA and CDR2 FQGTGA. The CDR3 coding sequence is TGTGCCAGCAGCCTCTCGCGGGGGAGGGCCAATGAGCAGTTCTTC. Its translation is CASSLSRGRANEQFF.

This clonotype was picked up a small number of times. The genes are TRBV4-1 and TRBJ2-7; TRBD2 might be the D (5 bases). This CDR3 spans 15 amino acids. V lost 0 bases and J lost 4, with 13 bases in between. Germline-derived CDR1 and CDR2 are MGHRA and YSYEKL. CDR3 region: CASSQDGLGEYEQYF. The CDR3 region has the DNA TGCGCCAGCAGCCAAGACGGACTTGGAGAATACGAGCAGTACTTC.

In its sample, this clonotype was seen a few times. The chain's CDR3 is CASSQGGGSREETQYF. The CDR3 nucleotides read TGTGCCAGCAGCCAAGGAGGTGGGAGCAGGGAAGAGACCCAGTACTTC. The J gene is TRBJ2-5, the V gene TRBV4-2; D assignment may be TRBD1 or TRBD2 (5 bases each). The germline gives CDR1 LGHNA, CDR2 YNFKEQ. V shed 1 base and J shed 3 bases, with 15 bases lying between them. This CDR3 region has 16 residues.

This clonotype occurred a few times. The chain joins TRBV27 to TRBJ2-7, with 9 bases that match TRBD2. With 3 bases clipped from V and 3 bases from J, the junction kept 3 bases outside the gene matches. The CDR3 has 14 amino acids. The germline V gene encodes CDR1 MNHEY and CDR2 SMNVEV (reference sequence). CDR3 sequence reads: CASSFSGSGYEQYF. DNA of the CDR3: TGTGCCAGCAGTTTTAGCGGGAGCGGCTACGAGCAGTACTTC.

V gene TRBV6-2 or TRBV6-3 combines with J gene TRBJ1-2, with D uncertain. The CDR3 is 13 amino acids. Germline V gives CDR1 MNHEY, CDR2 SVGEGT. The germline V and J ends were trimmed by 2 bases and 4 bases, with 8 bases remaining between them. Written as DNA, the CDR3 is TGTGCCAGCAGTTACCGGGCAGCCTATGGCTACACCTTC. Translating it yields CASSYRAAYGYTF.

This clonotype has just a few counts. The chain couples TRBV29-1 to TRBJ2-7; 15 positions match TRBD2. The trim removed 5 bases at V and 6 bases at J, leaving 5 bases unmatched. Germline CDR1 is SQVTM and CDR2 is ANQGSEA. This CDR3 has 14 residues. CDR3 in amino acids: CSVRGTSGRSEQYF. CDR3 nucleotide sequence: TGCAGCGTTCGAGGGACTAGCGGGAGGTCCGAGCAGTACTTC.

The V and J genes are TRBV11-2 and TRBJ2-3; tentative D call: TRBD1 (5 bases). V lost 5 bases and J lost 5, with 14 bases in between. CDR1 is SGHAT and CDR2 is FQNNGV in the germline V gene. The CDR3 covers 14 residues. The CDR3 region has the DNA TGTGCCAGCAGCCACCCGGACACCCGAGATACGCAGTATTTT. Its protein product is CASSHPDTRDTQYF.